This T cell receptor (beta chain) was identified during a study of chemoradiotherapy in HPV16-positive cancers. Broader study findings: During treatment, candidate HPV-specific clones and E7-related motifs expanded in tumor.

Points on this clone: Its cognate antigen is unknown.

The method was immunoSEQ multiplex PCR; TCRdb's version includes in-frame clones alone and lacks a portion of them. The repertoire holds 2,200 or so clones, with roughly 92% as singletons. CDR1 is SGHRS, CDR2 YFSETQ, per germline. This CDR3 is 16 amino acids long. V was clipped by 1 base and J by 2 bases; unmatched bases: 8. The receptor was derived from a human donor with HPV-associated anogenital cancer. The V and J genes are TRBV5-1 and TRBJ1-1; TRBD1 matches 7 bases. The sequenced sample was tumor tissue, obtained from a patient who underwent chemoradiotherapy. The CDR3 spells CASSLLGGQFNTEAFF. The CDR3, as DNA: TGCGCCAGCAGCTTGCTCGGGGGACAGTTTAACACTGAAGCTTTCTTT.